Listed here are 27 T cell receptor beta chains from one sample, sequenced in a study of human T cells and chemical hapten exposure. TCRdb called the RACE reads again in MiXCR, with one record for every CDR3 protein. Among some 49,000 distinct CDR3 sequences listed, about a tenth were seen once. The time point denotes: patch test 1, 2 weeks after DPC sensitization. Treatment here: therapeutic diphenylcyclopropenone sensitization with weekly scalp DPC. The sequencing used whole blood, collected in connection with sensitization to the hapten diphenylcyclopropenone (DPC). The source is a woman between 50 and 59 years old with alopecia areata. Some clones in this sample may be carry-over from other donors' samples.

This clonotype was recorded at least ten times. The gene calls are TRBV7-8 and TRBJ1-2; 9 bases agree with TRBD1. The germline V gene encodes CDR1 SGHVS and CDR2 FQNEAQ. CDR3 length: 15 amino acids. The J segment lost 3 bases and the V segment lost 5 bases, leaving 7 bases of the junction unmatched. The CDR3 region is CASSPRQGGYYGYTF. The CDR3 bases are TGTGCCAGCAGCCCGAGACAGGGGGGATACTATGGCTACACCTTC. The complete variable domain, with remaining parts taken from reference TRBV7-8 and TRBJ1-2, reads GAGVSQSPRYKVAKRGQDVALRCDPISGHVSLFWYQQALGQGPEFLTYFQNEAQLDKSGLPSDRFFAERPEGSVSTLKIQRTQQEDSAVYLCASSPRQGGYYGYTFGSGTRLTVV.

The chain joins TRBV20-1 to TRBJ2-7; 9 bases line up with TRBD2. Germline CDR1 reads DFQATT; CDR2 reads SNEGSKA (reference sequence). CDR3 size: 15 residues. The V gene end was trimmed by 3 bases and the J gene end by 5 bases; junction bases not matched to a gene: 11. The CDR3 bases are TGCAGTGCTAGCAGAAATAGCGGGAGAGACAACGAGCAGTACTTC. The encoded protein is CSASRNSGRDNEQYF.

The sample holds a few counts of this clonotype. V gene TRBV12-2 combines with J gene TRBJ2-7; TRBD2, the table's D call, was not compared with the DNA. TRBV12-2 is annotated as a pseudogene. The CDR3 is 14 residues long. The CDR3, as DNA: TGTGCAAGTCGCTTAGGAGGGAAGATCTACGAGCAGTACTTC. Translating it yields CASRLGGKIYEQYF.

This clonotype was detected ten times or more. The gene calls are TRBV7-2 and TRBJ1-3; TRBD1 aligns across 7 bases. The germline V gene encodes CDR1 SGHTA and CDR2 FQGNSA. CDR3 length equals 15 residues. V was pared by 5 bases and J by 4 bases, with 8 bases of the junction left unmatched. The CDR3 DNA follows: TGTGCCAGCAGCCCCCAAACAGGGGCGGGAAACACCATATATTTT. This translates into CASSPQTGAGNTIYF.

CDR3: CASSRLGPATEQYF. The CDR3 DNA sequence: TGTGCCAGCAGTCGACTGGGGCCGGCAACCGAGCAGTACTTC. The genes are TRBV28 and TRBJ2-7; a weak D match, TRBD1 (5 bases). V was pared by 5 bases and J by 6 bases, with 17 bases between. The CDR3 covers 14 residues. Germline V CDR1 and CDR2: MDHEN, SYDVKM.

The sample holds a few counts of this clonotype. The rearrangement uses TRBV7-9 and TRBJ2-3, with D maybe TRBD2 (5 bases). Trimming removed 5 bases from V and 0 bases from J, with 12 bases in between. There are 15 residues in the CDR3. Germline values: CDR1 SEHNR, CDR2 FQNEAQ (reference sequence). The CDR3 loop reads CASSLSATSTDTQYF. CDR3 DNA: TGTGCCAGCAGCCTTAGCGCAACTAGCACAGATACGCAGTATTTT. Full variable domain (remainder filled in from reference TRBV7-9 and TRBJ2-3): DTGVSQNPRHKITKRGQNVTFRCDPISEHNRLYWYRQTLGQGPEFLTYFQNEAQLEKSRLLSDRFSAERPKGSFSTLEIQRTEQGDSAMYLCASSLSATSTDTQYFGPGTRLTVL.

At least ten counts were recorded for this clonotype. This chain uses TRBV6-1 with TRBJ2-7; the D gene is possibly TRBD1 (6 bases). This CDR3 comprises 14 residues. V was shortened by 4 bases and J by 10 bases, with 20 bases between the two germline ends. CDR1 and CDR2 (germline): MNHNS, SASEGT. CDR3 residues: CASSGDTGWGSQYF. The CDR3 DNA reads TGTGCCAGCAGTGGGGACACAGGGTGGGGAAGCCAGTACTTC.

The CDR3 sequence is CASSEGALSNQPQHF. DNA for the CDR3: TGTGCCAGCAGCGAGGGGGCGTTGAGCAATCAGCCCCAGCATTTT. This chain connects TRBV9 to TRBJ1-5; the match to TRBD1 covers 7 bases. The CDR3 loop spans 15 amino acids. Losses at the gene ends were 3 bases for V and 1 base for J; bases not matched to a gene: 4. The germline V gene has CDR1 SGDLS and CDR2 YYNGEE.

This clonotype was recorded at least ten times. V gene TRBV3-1 combines with J gene TRBJ1-2, with 12 bases identical to TRBD1. The V gene end was trimmed by 4 bases and the J gene end by 8 bases; junction bases not matched to a gene: 5. CDR1 and CDR2 from the germline V gene are LGHDT and YNNKEL (reference sequence). The CDR3 runs to 14 residues. CDR3 nucleotide sequence: TGTGCCAGCAGCCGTCCCGGGACAGGGGGCGGCTACACCTTC. Translation: CASSRPGTGGGYTF.

This clonotype was seen at least ten times. The DNA of the CDR3 is TGCAGCGTTAGAGACGGAGGCAATCAGCCCCAGCATTTT. Its protein product is CSVRDGGNQPQHF. The chain joins TRBV29-1 to TRBJ1-5; D not resolved. Trimming took 5 bases from V and 2 from J, leaving 10 bases between them. This CDR3 region has 13 residues. Per germline, CDR1 SQVTM and CDR2 ANQGSEA.

At least ten counts were recorded for this clonotype. J is TRBJ1-2 and V is TRBV2; D not resolved. This CDR3 has 14 residues. V lost 6 bases and J 0 bases, leaving 11 bases between the germline ends. CDR1 is SNHLY and CDR2 is FYNNEI in the germline V gene. CDR3 sequence reads: CASRGGEANYGYTF. CDR3 coding DNA: TGTGCCAGCAGAGGTGGTGAAGCTAACTATGGCTACACCTTC. Drawing the rest from reference TRBV2 and TRBJ1-2, the complete variable domain is EPEVTQTPSHQVTQMGQEVILRCVPISNHLYFYWYRQILGQKVEFLVSFYNNEISEKSEIFDDQFSVERPDGSNFTLKIRSTKLEDSAMYFCASRGGEANYGYTFGSGTRLTVV.

Of note for this clonotype: Compared with germline, one end of the junction differs, possibly owing to a read error. The CDR3 DNA reads TGTGTCATCGCCCAGAGCGTGAGCAATCAGCCCCAGCATTTT. The encoded protein is CVIAQSVSNQPQHF. This sequence joins TRBV10-3 and TRBJ1-5; no clear D gene. Per germline, CDR1 ENHRY and CDR2 SYGVKD. The CDR3 consists of 14 residues.

In its sample, this clonotype was seen a few times. The chain employs TRBV27 and TRBJ1-1; D is possibly TRBD1 (6 bases). The CDR3 spans 13 residues. V was trimmed by 2 bases and J by 6 bases, leaving 10 bases between them. CDR1 is MNHEY, CDR2 SMNVEV, per germline (reference sequence). The CDR3 spells CASSLRGWAEAFF. CDR3 DNA: TGTGCCAGCAGTTTAAGGGGGTGGGCTGAAGCTTTCTTT.

This clonotype was observed at least ten times. The chain couples TRBV4-3 to TRBJ2-1; D not resolved. The V end was cut by 0 bases, the J end by 2 bases, with 8 bases between. This CDR3 has 15 amino acids. CDR1 is LGHNA and CDR2 is YSLEER in the germline V gene. The CDR3 is CASSQDYGTYNEQFF. The CDR3 DNA reads as TGCGCCAGCAGCCAAGATTACGGCACCTACAATGAGCAGTTCTTC.

This clonotype was found a few times. V gene TRBV5-1 combines with J gene TRBJ2-5, with 7 bases matching TRBD2. The V segment lost 4 bases and the J segment 1 base; nucleotides outside the gene matches: 7. The CDR3 runs 15 residues. The germline V gene has CDR1 SGHRS and CDR2 YFSETQ. CDR3 bases: TGCGCCAGCAGCCAGCAGACTAGCAGCCAAGAGACCCAGTACTTC. Its translation is CASSQQTSSQETQYF.

This clonotype was detected many times. The gene calls are TRBV27 and TRBJ1-1, with D maybe TRBD1 (6 bases). The germline V gene has CDR1 MNHEY and CDR2 SMNVEV (reference sequence). Trimming pared 4 bases from V and 7 bases from J, leaving 16 bases between. CDR3 length: 14 amino acids. The CDR3 loop reads CASSSPGQINEAFF. The CDR3 nucleotides are TGTGCCAGCAGTTCCCCTGGACAGATTAATGAAGCTTTCTTT.

V usage is TRBV29-1 and J usage is TRBJ1-1; D unclear. The CDR3 loop spans 11 amino acids. The germline CDR1 and CDR2 sequences are SQVTM and ANQGSEA. Trimming left V 3 bases short and J 5 bases short, with 7 bases between. CDR3 DNA: TGCAGCGTTGATCGAGGGACTGAAGCTTTCTTT. This gives the protein CSVDRGTEAFF.

This clonotype appeared many times. V and J are TRBV3-1 and TRBJ2-7, with a possible D match to TRBD1 (6 bases). CDR3 size: 13 residues. The germline V and J ends were trimmed by 2 bases and 4 bases, with 9 bases remaining between them. CDR1 and CDR2 from the germline V gene are LGHDT and YNNKEL (reference sequence). This CDR3 is CASSQWQGYEQYF. CDR3 DNA: TGTGCCAGCAGCCAATGGCAGGGGTACGAGCAGTACTTC.

This clonotype was recorded at least ten times. The chain carries TRBV6-1 and TRBJ2-2, with 8 nucleotides matching TRBD2. This CDR3 is 15 amino acids long. The V segment lost 4 bases and the J segment 5 bases; nucleotides outside the gene matches: 6. The germline CDR1 and CDR2 sequences are MNHNS and SASEGT. The CDR3 is CASSVEAGVTGELFF. In DNA, the CDR3 is TGTGCCAGCAGTGTTGAAGCGGGAGTGACCGGGGAGCTGTTTTTT.

Many counts were recorded for this clonotype. The CDR3 spells CSAKTGWQETQYF. The CDR3, as DNA: TGCAGTGCTAAAACAGGGTGGCAAGAGACCCAGTACTTC. The rearrangement joins TRBV20-1 to TRBJ2-5, with a weak D call TRBD1 (6 bases). Germline assignment: CDR1 DFQATT and CDR2 SNEGSKA (reference sequence). Trimming stripped 4 bases from V and 2 bases from J, with 11 bases between. There are 13 residues in the CDR3.

The chain couples TRBV5-5 to TRBJ1-2; 7 bases agree with TRBD1. This CDR3 is built from 14 residues. V gave up 2 bases and J gave up 4 bases; unmatched junction bases: 5. Germline V gene data show CDR1 as SGHKS and CDR2 as YYEKEE (reference sequence). The CDR3 DNA sequence: TGTGCCAGCAGCTTACGACAGGGTACCTATGGCTACACCTTC. Its translation: CASSLRQGTYGYTF. Full variable domain (outside the CDR3, taken from reference TRBV5-5 and TRBJ1-2): DAGVTQSPTHLIKTRGQQVTLRCSPISGHKSVSWYQQVLGQGPQFIFQYYEKEERGRGNFPDRFSARQFPNYSSELNVNALLLGDSALYLCASSLRQGTYGYTFGSGTRLTVV.

The chain employs TRBV20-1 and TRBJ1-1; TRBD1 agrees at 7 bases. CDR1 is DFQATT, CDR2 SNEGSKA, per germline (reference sequence). J gave up 2 bases and V 6 bases, and 9 bases lay outside the gene matches. The CDR3 is 14 amino acids. For the CDR3, the DNA is TGCAGTGCCATTCAGGGACAGATCAACACTGAAGCTTTCTTT. Its protein is CSAIQGQINTEAFF.

Ten or more counts support this clonotype. The rearrangement links TRBV20-1 to TRBJ2-1; 10 nucleotides agree with TRBD2. This CDR3 spans 15 amino acids. V dropped 5 bases and J dropped 6; count of bases not matched to a gene: 10. The germline gives CDR1 DFQATT, CDR2 SNEGSKA (reference sequence). The CDR3 DNA sequence: TGCAGTGCTGGAACCGGGACTAGCGCAACCAATGAGCAGTTCTTC. This translates into CSAGTGTSATNEQFF.

The sample holds many counts of this clonotype. In DNA, the CDR3 is TGTGCCAAAGCGACACCCAAGACCCAGTACTTC. Translating it yields CAKATPKTQYF. This rearrangement joins TRBV7-6 to TRBJ2-5; no clear D. CDR3 length: 11 residues. With 10 bases removed from V and 6 bases from J, the gap between germline ends came to 12 bases. Germline values: CDR1 SGHVS, CDR2 FNYEAQ.

To note about this clonotype: A read error may explain this, as a much larger clone is one base away. The chain carries TRBV9 and TRBJ2-7; TRBD2 matches at 8 bases. The CDR3 totals 12 residues. From germline, CDR1 is SGDLS and CDR2 YYNGEE. The CDR3 here is CVSSAGGHEQYF. CDR3 DNA sequence: TGTGTCAGCAGCGCGGGAGGCCACGAGCAGTACTTC.

The CDR3 reads CASGDQWRTEAFF. In DNA, the CDR3 is TGTGCCAGCGGCGACCAGTGGAGGACTGAAGCTTTCTTT. The chain joins TRBV28 to TRBJ1-1; no clear D. The germline V gene has CDR1 MDHEN and CDR2 SYDVKM. CDR3 length: 13 amino acids. Trimming removed 8 bases from V and 5 bases from J, with 15 bases in between.

This clonotype was detected ten times or more. The CDR3 sequence: CASSSAGGGDQPQHF. The CDR3 DNA sequence: TGCGCCAGCAGCTCCGCCGGGGGGGGCGATCAGCCCCAGCATTTT. The chain recombines TRBV5-1 with TRBJ1-5; D may be TRBD1 (6 bases). The CDR3 runs 15 residues. From germline, CDR1 is SGHRS and CDR2 YFSETQ. Trimming shortened V by 3 bases and J by 5 bases, and 15 bases separated the two germline ends.